This TCR beta chain was recovered during a study of yellow fever vaccine responses in identical twins. Study results and caveats: Reportedly, the T cell response mounted by twins to vaccine seemed partly convergent, partly personalized.

To note about this clonotype: No antigen is known for it.

Each CDR3 protein is one row after TCRdb ran MiXCR on the RT-PCR reads. This repertoire shows fewer than 5,500 distinct CDR3 sequences, around 85% found once; its top ten account for 2.1%. Germline V lookup: CDR1 SGHTA, CDR2 FQGNSA. The CDR3 is made up of 16 amino acids. V was pared by 0 bases and J by 7 bases, with 19 bases between. The sample was T cells from blood (PBMCs), unsorted or a sorted subset (not recorded which), taken before or after yellow fever vaccination (not recorded which). The chain joins TRBV7-2 to TRBJ2-7, with D perhaps TRBD2 (5 bases). The sequence was collected from a woman between 18 and 29 years old who received the yellow fever vaccine. CDR3 nucleotide sequence: TGTGCCAGCAGCTTAGCGACCCCGGGGTGGGCAAGGGAGCAGTACTTC. Protein sequence: CASSLATPGWAREQYF.